One sample yielded the 26 T cell receptor beta chains listed below, sequenced in a study of blood T cell repertoires in COVID-19. The repertoire was sequenced with immunoSEQ multiplex PCR; TCRdb's copy has only in-frame clones and lacks some. The table has about 50,000 clones, about 82% seen once. The specimen was peripheral blood. These receptors all stem from an older woman with acute or convalescent COVID-19.

The gene calls are TRBV19 and TRBJ1-4, with 7 bases matching TRBD1. V lost 5 bases, J lost 5 bases, and 8 bases stayed unmatched. The germline CDR1 and CDR2 sequences are LNHDA and SQIVND (reference sequence). This CDR3 is built from 15 residues. CDR3 sequence: CASSGSTGFNEKLFF. CDR3 bases: TGTGCCAGTAGTGGGTCGACAGGGTTCAATGAAAAACTGTTTTTT.

The gene calls are TRBV7-3 and TRBJ2-2; 7 bases agree with TRBD1. V dropped 3 bases and J dropped 5; count of bases not matched to a gene: 6. Germline CDR1 and CDR2: SGHTA and FQGTGA. The CDR3 has 15 residues. The CDR3 DNA reads as TGTGCCAGCAGCTTTATCACAGGGGAAACCGGGGAGCTGTTTTTT. Translated: CASSFITGETGELFF.

Comment on this clone: The germline gene is not matched at one end of the junction; a read error may be the cause. The chain employs TRBV2 and TRBJ2-6; D might be TRBD1 or TRBD2, each matching 7 bases. The CDR3 is 15 amino acids. The V gene's germline CDR1 is SNHLY and CDR2 FYNNEI. The CDR3 sequence: CASRGGDAGANVLTF. CDR3 bases: TGCGCCAGCAGGGGGGGGGACGCTGGGGCCAACGTCCTGACTTTC.

The V and J genes are TRBV28 and TRBJ2-7, with 8 bases identical to TRBD1. The CDR3 runs 13 residues. V gave up 8 bases and J gave up 6 bases; unmatched junction bases: 9. Per germline, CDR1 MDHEN and CDR2 SYDVKM. The chain's CDR3 is CASPGQARGEQYF. The CDR3, as DNA: TGTGCCAGCCCGGGACAGGCAAGGGGCGAGCAGTACTTC.

The chain couples TRBV6-1 to TRBJ2-1, with 11 bases identical to TRBD1. This CDR3 has 18 residues. V dropped 4 bases and J dropped 0; count of bases not matched to a gene: 8. Germline CDR1 is MNHNS and CDR2 is SASEGT. The CDR3 region has the DNA TGTGCCAGCAGTGCCAGGGGACAGGGGGTGACCTCCTACAATGAGCAGTTCTTC. This gives the protein CASSARGQGVTSYNEQFF.

As DNA, the CDR3 is TGTGCCAGCGCTTACGGGAAGGTGATGACCCAGCATTTT. Translating gives CASAYGKVMTQHF. The chain combines TRBV28 with TRBJ1-5; D gene unclear. The germline V gene has CDR1 MDHEN and CDR2 SYDVKM. The CDR3 consists of 13 residues. With 8 bases removed from V and 11 bases from J, the gap between germline ends came to 19 bases.

This chain uses TRBV2 with TRBJ2-7; D possibly corresponds to TRBD2 (5 bases). CDR3 length equals 16 residues. The V gene lost 3 bases and the J gene lost 0 bases, with 15 bases spanning the gap. The germline V gene has CDR1 SNHLY and CDR2 FYNNEI. In DNA form, the CDR3 reads TGTGCCAGCAGTGATTCTGGACGGGGTAGCTCCTACGAGCAGTACTTC. It encodes CASSDSGRGSSYEQYF.

The V call is TRBV30, the J call TRBJ1-5; TRBD1 matches 9 bases. The CDR3 length is 17 residues. Germline-derived CDR1 and CDR2 are GTSNPN and SVGIG (reference sequence). J lost 0 bases, V lost 2 bases, and 8 bases had no gene match. The CDR3 here is CAWSPGQGKNSNQPQHF. The CDR3 DNA follows: TGTGCCTGGAGTCCAGGACAGGGGAAAAATAGCAATCAGCCCCAGCATTTT.

This rearrangement joins TRBV4-2 to TRBJ2-7; no firm D call. From germline, CDR1 is LGHNA and CDR2 YNFKEQ. The CDR3 runs to 15 residues. V lost 0 bases to trimming and J lost 3 bases, with 12 bases between them. CDR3 nucleotide sequence: TGTGCCAGCAGCCAAGAGGCTGGGCAGAACTACGAGCAGTACTTC. Its protein is CASSQEAGQNYEQYF.

The chain couples TRBV6-5 to TRBJ1-2, with D perhaps TRBD1 (6 bases). The CDR3 consists of 16 residues. V lost 2 bases to trimming and J lost 3 bases, with 16 bases between them. The germline V gene encodes CDR1 MNHEY and CDR2 SVGAGI. The CDR3 sequence is CASSYRSGVLHYGYTF. The CDR3 DNA is TGTGCCAGCAGTTACCGATCAGGGGTTCTCCACTATGGCTACACCTTC.

The chain employs TRBV9 and TRBJ1-2; tentatively, D is TRBD1 (5 bases). This CDR3 has 15 amino acids. Germline V gives CDR1 SGDLS, CDR2 YYNGEE. The germline V and J ends were trimmed by 0 bases and 1 base, with 10 bases remaining between them. The CDR3 coding sequence is TGTGCCAGCAGCGTAGGGGTGGACATTAACTATGGCTACACCTTC. It translates to CASSVGVDINYGYTF.

This clone was detected a few times. V usage is TRBV3-1 (or the pseudogene TRBV3-2) and J usage is TRBJ1-6, with D possibly matching TRBD1 (6 bases). This CDR3 has 14 residues. V was shortened by 4 bases and J by 7 bases, with 11 bases between the two germline ends. The germline V gene has CDR1 LGHDT and CDR2 YNNKEL (reference sequence). CDR3 coding DNA: TGTGCCAGCAGCCTCCGGGACAAGAATTCACCCCTCCACTTT. As protein: CASSLRDKNSPLHF.

This chain links TRBV5-1 with TRBJ2-1; 11 bases map to TRBD2. Germline trimming cut 0 bases from V and 7 bases from J; bases unmatched to any gene: 6. The CDR3 has 16 amino acids. CDR1 SGHRS and CDR2 YFSETQ come from the germline V gene. DNA for the CDR3: TGCGCCAGCAGCTTGGTCCCTAGCGGGGGGTTAAATGAGCAGTTCTTC. As protein: CASSLVPSGGLNEQFF.

The chain employs TRBV7-9 and TRBJ1-1, with a weak D call TRBD1 (6 bases). Trimming removed 4 bases from V and 2 bases from J, with 14 bases in between. The CDR3 totals 15 residues. Germline V lookup: CDR1 SEHNR, CDR2 FQNEAQ (reference sequence). In nucleotides, the CDR3 is TGTGCCAGCAGCTCAACAGATGGGGGCAACACTGAAGCTTTCTTT. This codes for CASSSTDGGNTEAFF. The full variable domain, rest sourced from reference TRBV7-9 and TRBJ1-1, is DTGVSQNPRHKITKRGQNVTFRCDPISEHNRLYWYRQTLGQGPEFLTYFQNEAQLEKSRLLSDRFSAERPKGSFSTLEIQRTEQGDSAMYLCASSSTDGGNTEAFFGQGTRLTVV.

This rearrangement joins TRBV5-1 to TRBJ1-2, with unresolved D. The CDR3 extends over 16 amino acids. Germline V gene lookup returns CDR1 SGHRS and CDR2 YFSETQ. V lost 0 bases, J lost 0 bases, and 12 bases lay in between. Here the CDR3 reads CASSLEVVRTNYGYTF. The CDR3 nucleotides are TGCGCCAGCAGCTTGGAGGTCGTCAGGACTAACTATGGCTACACCTTC.

The V call is TRBV20-1, the J call TRBJ2-7; 9 nucleotides align to TRBD2. In germline, CDR1 is DFQATT, CDR2 SNEGSKA (reference sequence). The V and J ends lost 3 bases and 0 bases, in that order; junction bases with no gene match: 9. CDR3 length: 16 amino acids. Here the CDR3 reads CSASLVSGRSSYEQYF. DNA of the CDR3: TGCAGTGCTAGTCTAGTCAGCGGGAGGAGCTCCTACGAGCAGTACTTC.

This clone was found a few times. J is TRBJ2-3 and V is TRBV5-4; 15 nucleotides agree with TRBD2. Trimming removed 6 bases from V and 4 bases from J; junction bases left unmatched: 9. This CDR3 spans 17 amino acids. Per germline, CDR1 SGHNT and CDR2 YYREEE (reference sequence). The CDR3 reads CASTGLAGGGIADTQYF. In DNA, the CDR3 is TGTGCCAGCACGGGACTAGCGGGGGGAGGGATAGCAGATACGCAGTATTTT.

This clone appeared once. The rearrangement joins TRBV19 to TRBJ2-5, with 7 nucleotides matching TRBD1. The CDR3 spans 13 residues. The V and J ends lost 5 bases and 2 bases, in that order; junction bases with no gene match: 2. Germline-derived CDR1 and CDR2 are LNHDA and SQIVND (reference sequence). CDR3 coding DNA: TGTGCCAGTAGTGAGACAGGGCAAGAGACCCAGTACTTC. As protein: CASSETGQETQYF. The complete variable domain, with remaining parts taken from reference TRBV19 and TRBJ2-5, reads DGGITQSPKYLFRKEGQNVTLSCEQNLNHDAMYWYRQDPGQGLRLIYYSQIVNDFQKGDIAEGYSVSREKKESFPLTVTSAQKNPTAFYLCASSETGQETQYFGPGTRLLVL.

The chain recombines TRBV29-1 with TRBJ1-1, with TRBD1 as a possible D gene (5 bases). Germline values: CDR1 SQVTM, CDR2 ANQGSEA. The CDR3 loop spans 14 amino acids. V dropped 6 bases and J dropped 0 bases, with 14 bases sitting between them. The CDR3 is CSVDKGGLNTEAFF. The CDR3 nucleotides read TGCAGCGTGGACAAAGGCGGATTGAACACTGAAGCTTTCTTT.

The V gene is TRBV28, the J gene TRBJ1-1; the D gene is possibly TRBD1 (5 bases). Between the trimmed V and J ends, which lost 6 bases and 5 bases, there was a span of 19 bases. The CDR3 covers 15 residues. Per germline, CDR1 MDHEN and CDR2 SYDVKM. Written as DNA, the CDR3 is TGTGCCAGCAGGCCCCTGGGGCAGCTAGCGACTGAAGCTTTCTTT. Protein: CASRPLGQLATEAFF.

This chain connects TRBV18 to TRBJ2-7; D is perhaps TRBD1 (5 bases). The CDR3 length is 13 residues. With 3 bases removed from V and 2 bases from J, the gap between germline ends came to 8 bases. Germline CDR1 reads KGHSH; CDR2 reads LQKENI. The CDR3 protein is CASSPDSTYEQYF. The CDR3, as DNA: TGTGCCAGCTCACCCGACAGTACCTACGAGCAGTACTTC.

This clone was seen only once. The chain uses TRBV3-1 (or the pseudogene TRBV3-2) and TRBJ1-1, with D tentatively TRBD1 (5 bases). Germline V CDR1 and CDR2: LGHDT, YNNKEL (reference sequence). Trimming stripped 2 bases from V and 2 bases from J, with 9 bases between. This CDR3 contains 14 residues. This CDR3 is CASSQYQGNTEAFF. The CDR3 DNA reads as TGTGCCAGCAGCCAATACCAGGGTAACACTGAAGCTTTCTTT.

This rearrangement joins TRBV25-1 to TRBJ1-6; TRBD1 matches at 7 bases. J was trimmed by 7 bases and V by 2 bases; bases with no gene match: 5. Germline values: CDR1 MGHDK, CDR2 SYGVNS. This CDR3 has 15 residues. CDR3 DNA: TGTGCCAGCAGTGAAAGGGTACAGGGGAATTCACCCCTCCACTTT. The encoded protein is CASSERVQGNSPLHF.

This chain joins TRBV5-4 and TRBJ2-5; 10 bases fit TRBD2. J was trimmed by 13 bases and V by 0 bases; bases with no gene match: 12. In germline, CDR1 is SGHNT, CDR2 YYREEE (reference sequence). The CDR3 is made up of 15 amino acids. For the CDR3, the DNA is TGTGCCAGCAGCTTGGACCCAGCGGGGGGGCGCTTTCTGTACTTC. This encodes CASSLDPAGGRFLYF.

The rearrangement joins TRBV4-1 to TRBJ2-3; TRBD2 aligns across 8 bases. Germline V CDR1 and CDR2: MGHRA, YSYEKL. This CDR3 has 18 amino acids. The ends lost 2 bases at V and 2 bases at J; junction bases unmatched: 12. The CDR3 DNA is TGCGCCAGCAGCCAACCCAAGGCGGGCGGGGGGTTCACAGATACGCAGTATTTT. Translation: CASSQPKAGGGFTDTQYF.

This clone occurred once. The gene calls are TRBV7-2 and TRBJ2-5; 7 bases are shared with TRBD1. Germline V gene data show CDR1 as SGHTA and CDR2 as FQGNSA. V gave up 1 base and J gave up 2 bases; unmatched junction bases: 10. The CDR3 extends over 17 amino acids. The CDR3 is CASSLGFLGTEQETQYF. Here the CDR3 DNA reads TGTGCCAGCAGCTTAGGTTTTTTGGGGACAGAGCAAGAGACCCAGTACTTC.